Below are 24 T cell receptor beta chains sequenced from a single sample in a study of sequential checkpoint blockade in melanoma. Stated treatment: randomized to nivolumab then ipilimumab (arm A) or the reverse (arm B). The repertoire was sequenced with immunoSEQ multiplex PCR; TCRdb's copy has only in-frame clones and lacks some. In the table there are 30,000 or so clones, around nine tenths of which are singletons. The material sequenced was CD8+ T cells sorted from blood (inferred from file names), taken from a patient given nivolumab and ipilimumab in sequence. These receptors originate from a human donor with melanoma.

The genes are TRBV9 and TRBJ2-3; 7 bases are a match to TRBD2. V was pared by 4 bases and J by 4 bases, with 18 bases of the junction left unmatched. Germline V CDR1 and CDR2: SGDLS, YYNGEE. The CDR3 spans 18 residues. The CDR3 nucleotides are TGTGCCAGCAGCTTACCCCCCGGTACGGGGGGAGTGGCAGATACGCAGTATTTT. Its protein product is CASSLPPGTGGVADTQYF.

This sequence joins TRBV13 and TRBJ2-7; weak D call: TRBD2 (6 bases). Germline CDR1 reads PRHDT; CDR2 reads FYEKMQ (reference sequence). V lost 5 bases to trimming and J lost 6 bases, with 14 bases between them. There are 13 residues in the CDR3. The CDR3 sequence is CASSPGEGIEQYF. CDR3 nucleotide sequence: TGTGCCAGCAGCCCGGGAGAGGGGATCGAGCAGTACTTC.

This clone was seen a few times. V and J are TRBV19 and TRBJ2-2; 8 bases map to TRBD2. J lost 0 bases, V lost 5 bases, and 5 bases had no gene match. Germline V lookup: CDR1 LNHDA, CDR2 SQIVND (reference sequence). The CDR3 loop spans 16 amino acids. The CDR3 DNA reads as TGTGCCAGTAGTGCAAGACTAGCGCCGAACACCGGGGAGCTGTTTTTT. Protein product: CASSARLAPNTGELFF.

CDR3 DNA: TGTGCCAGCAGTTTGCCGCGGGATATATCCTACGAGCAGTACTTC. Translated: CASSLPRDISYEQYF. The chain recombines TRBV28 with TRBJ2-7; tentative D call: TRBD2 (6 bases). The V end lost 3 bases, the J end lost 1 base, and 13 bases lay between the germline ends. Germline V gene lookup returns CDR1 MDHEN and CDR2 SYDVKM. CDR3 length: 15 amino acids.

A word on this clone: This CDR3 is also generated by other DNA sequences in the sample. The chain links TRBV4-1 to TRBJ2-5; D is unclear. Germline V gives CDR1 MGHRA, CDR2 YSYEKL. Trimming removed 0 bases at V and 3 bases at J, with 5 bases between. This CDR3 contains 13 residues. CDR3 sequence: CASSQDPEETQYF. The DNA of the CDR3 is TGCGCCAGCAGCCAAGATCCAGAAGAGACCCAGTACTTC.

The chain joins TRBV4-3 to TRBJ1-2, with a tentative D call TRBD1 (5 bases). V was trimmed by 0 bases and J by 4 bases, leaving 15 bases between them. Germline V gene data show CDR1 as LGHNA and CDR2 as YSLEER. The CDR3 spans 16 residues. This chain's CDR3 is CASSQERAGLFYGYTF. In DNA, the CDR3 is TGCGCCAGCAGCCAAGAACGGGCAGGGTTGTTCTATGGCTACACCTTC.

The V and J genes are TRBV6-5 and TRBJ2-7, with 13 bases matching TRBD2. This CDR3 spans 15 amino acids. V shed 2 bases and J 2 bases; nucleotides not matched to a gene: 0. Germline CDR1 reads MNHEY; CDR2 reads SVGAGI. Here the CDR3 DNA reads TGTGCCAGCAGTTACACTAGCGGGGGGGCCTACGAGCAGTACTTC. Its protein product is CASSYTSGGAYEQYF.

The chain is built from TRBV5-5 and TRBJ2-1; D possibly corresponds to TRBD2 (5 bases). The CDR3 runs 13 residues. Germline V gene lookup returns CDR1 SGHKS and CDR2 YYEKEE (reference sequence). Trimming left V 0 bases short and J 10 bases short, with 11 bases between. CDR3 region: CASSLGASGEQFF. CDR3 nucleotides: TGTGCCAGCAGCTTGGGGGCCTCGGGGGAGCAGTTCTTC.

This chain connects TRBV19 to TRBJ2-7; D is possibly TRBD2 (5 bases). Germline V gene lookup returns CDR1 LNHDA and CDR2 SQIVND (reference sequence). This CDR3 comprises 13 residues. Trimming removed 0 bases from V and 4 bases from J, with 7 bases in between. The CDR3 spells CASSIDRGYEQYF. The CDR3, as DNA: TGTGCCAGTAGTATAGATCGGGGATACGAGCAGTACTTC.

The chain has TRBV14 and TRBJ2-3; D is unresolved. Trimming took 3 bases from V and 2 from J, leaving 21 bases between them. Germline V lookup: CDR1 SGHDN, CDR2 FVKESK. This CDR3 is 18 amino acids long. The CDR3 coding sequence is TGTGCCAGCAGCCACTTCCCAAGAGGAATAGCCCCCACAGATACGCAGTATTTT. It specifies CASSHFPRGIAPTDTQYF. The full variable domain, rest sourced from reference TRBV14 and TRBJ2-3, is EAGVTQFPSHSVIEKGQTVTLRCDPISGHDNLYWYRRVMGKEIKFLLHFVKESKQDESGMPNNRFLAERTGGTYSTLKVQPAELEDSGVYFCASSHFPRGIAPTDTQYFGPGTRLTVL.

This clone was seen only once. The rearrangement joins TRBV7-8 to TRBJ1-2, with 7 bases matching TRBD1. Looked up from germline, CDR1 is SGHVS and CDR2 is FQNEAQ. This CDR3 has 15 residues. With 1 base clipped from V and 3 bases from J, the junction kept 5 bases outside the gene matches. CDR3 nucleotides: TGTGCCAGCAGCTTAGAGACAGGGCTTGACTATGGCTACACCTTC. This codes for CASSLETGLDYGYTF.

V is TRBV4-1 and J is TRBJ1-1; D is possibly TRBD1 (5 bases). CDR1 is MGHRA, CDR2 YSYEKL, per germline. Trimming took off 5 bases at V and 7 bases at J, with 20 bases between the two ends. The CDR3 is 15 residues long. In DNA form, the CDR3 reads TGCGCCAGCAGCGTACGTGTCTCACAGGCCATTGAAGCTTTCTTT. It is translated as CASSVRVSQAIEAFF.

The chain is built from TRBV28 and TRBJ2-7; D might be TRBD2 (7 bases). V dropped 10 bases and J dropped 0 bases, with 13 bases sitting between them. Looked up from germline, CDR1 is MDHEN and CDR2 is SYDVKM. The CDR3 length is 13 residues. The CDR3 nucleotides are TGTGCCACCCGGGGGGACAACTCCTACGAGCAGTACTTC. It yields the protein CATRGDNSYEQYF. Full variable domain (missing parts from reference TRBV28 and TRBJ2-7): DVKVTQSSRYLVKRTGEKVFLECVQDMDHENMFWYRQDPGLGLRLIYFSYDVKMKEKGDIPEGYSVSREKKERFSLILESASTNQTSMYLCATRGDNSYEQYFGPGTRLTVT.

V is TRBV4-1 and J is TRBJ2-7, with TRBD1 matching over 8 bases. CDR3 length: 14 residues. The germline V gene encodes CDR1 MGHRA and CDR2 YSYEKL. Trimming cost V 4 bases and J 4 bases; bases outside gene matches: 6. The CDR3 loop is CASSRGTGEYEQYF. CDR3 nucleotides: TGCGCCAGCAGCCGCGGGACAGGCGAATACGAGCAGTACTTC.

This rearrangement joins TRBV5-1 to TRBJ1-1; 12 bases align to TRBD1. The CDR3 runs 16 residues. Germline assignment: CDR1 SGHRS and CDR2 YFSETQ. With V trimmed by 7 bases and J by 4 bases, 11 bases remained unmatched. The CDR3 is CASRGDRGLVSTEAFF. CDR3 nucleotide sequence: TGCGCCAGCCGGGGGGACAGGGGGCTCGTGTCCACTGAAGCTTTCTTT.

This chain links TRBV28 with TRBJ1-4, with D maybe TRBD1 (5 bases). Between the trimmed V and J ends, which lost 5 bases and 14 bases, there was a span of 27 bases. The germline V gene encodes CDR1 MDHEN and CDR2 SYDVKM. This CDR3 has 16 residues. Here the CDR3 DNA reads TGTGCCAGCAGTCTTCTCGTGGGGGGTATATTGGGACGGCTGTTTTTT. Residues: CASSLLVGGILGRLFF.

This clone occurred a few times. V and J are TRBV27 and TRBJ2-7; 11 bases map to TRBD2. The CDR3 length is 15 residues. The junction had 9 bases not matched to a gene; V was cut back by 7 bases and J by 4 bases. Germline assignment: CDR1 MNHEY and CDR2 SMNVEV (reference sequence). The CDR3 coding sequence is TGTGCCAGCACCGGGACTAGCGGCTCTCGGTACGAGCAGTACTTC. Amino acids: CASTGTSGSRYEQYF.

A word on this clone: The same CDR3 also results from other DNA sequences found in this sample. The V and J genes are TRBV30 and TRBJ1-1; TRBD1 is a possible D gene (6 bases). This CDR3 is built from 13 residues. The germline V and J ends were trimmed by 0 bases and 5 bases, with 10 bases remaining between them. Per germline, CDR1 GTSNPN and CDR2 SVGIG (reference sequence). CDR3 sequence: CAWSVGGGTEAFF. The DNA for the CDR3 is TGTGCCTGGAGTGTAGGGGGAGGGACTGAAGCTTTCTTT.

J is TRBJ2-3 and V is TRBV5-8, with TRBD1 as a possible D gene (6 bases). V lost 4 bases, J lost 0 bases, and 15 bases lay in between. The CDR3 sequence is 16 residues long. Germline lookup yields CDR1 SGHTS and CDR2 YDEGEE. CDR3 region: CASSALEGVSTDTQYF. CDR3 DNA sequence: TGTGCCAGCAGCGCCCTCGAGGGGGTCAGCACAGATACGCAGTATTTT.

The CDR3: CASSQDQGTGGNIQYF. CDR3 DNA sequence: TGCGCCAGCAGCCAAGATCAGGGGACAGGGGGAAACATTCAGTACTTC. The chain couples TRBV4-3 to TRBJ2-4; 11 nucleotides match TRBD1. The CDR3 runs to 16 residues. Germline V lookup: CDR1 LGHNA, CDR2 YSLEER. After removal of 0 bases from V and 6 bases from J, the junction contained 4 bases not matched to a gene.

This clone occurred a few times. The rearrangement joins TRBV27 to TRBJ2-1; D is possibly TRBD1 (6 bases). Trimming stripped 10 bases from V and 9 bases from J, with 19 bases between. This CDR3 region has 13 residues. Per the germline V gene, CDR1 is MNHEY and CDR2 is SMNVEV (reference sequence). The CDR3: CATRTEGWGEQFF. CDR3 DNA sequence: TGTGCCACCCGGACAGAGGGTTGGGGTGAGCAGTTCTTC.

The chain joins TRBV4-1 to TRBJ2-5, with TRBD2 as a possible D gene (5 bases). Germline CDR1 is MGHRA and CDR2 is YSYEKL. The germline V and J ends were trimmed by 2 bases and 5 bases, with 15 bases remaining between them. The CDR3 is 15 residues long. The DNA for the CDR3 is TGCGCCAGCAGCCAATCTGGAGGTGTGGTGGAGACCCAGTACTTC. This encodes CASSQSGGVVETQYF.

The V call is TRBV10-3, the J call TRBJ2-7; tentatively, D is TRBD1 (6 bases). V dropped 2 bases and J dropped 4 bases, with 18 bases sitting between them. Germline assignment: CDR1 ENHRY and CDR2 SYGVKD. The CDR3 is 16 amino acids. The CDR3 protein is CAISELDRPDPYEQYF. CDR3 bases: TGTGCCATCAGTGAGCTTGACAGGCCGGACCCTTACGAGCAGTACTTC.

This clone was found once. CDR3 amino acids: CASSEVGSSYEQYF. CDR3 bases: TGTGCCAGCAGTGAAGTCGGTTCCTCCTACGAGCAGTACTTC. This rearrangement joins TRBV6-1 to TRBJ2-7; D remains unclear. Germline values: CDR1 MNHNS, CDR2 SASEGT. The CDR3 length is 14 residues. V was pared by 1 base and J by 0 bases, with 7 bases between.